The 16 T cell receptor beta chains listed next were all sequenced from one sample in a study of response to subunit inactivated influenza vaccine. TCRdb reprocessed the RT-PCR reads via MiXCR and lists one record per CDR3 protein. The table records about 520,000 distinct CDR3 sequences, approximately 7.3% of them present only once. The material was PBMCs from blood, obtained 23 months after vaccination. The receptors stem from a man aged 50 to 69 who received an inactivated influenza vaccine.

Ten or more counts support this clonotype. The gene calls are TRBV7-9 and TRBJ2-1; 9 bases are a match to TRBD2. Germline V gene lookup returns CDR1 SEHNR and CDR2 FQNEAQ (reference sequence). The CDR3 loop spans 16 amino acids. After removal of 1 base from V and 4 bases from J, the junction contained 5 bases not matched to a gene. CDR3 region: CASSLDSSGAYNEQFF. The CDR3 nucleotides read TGTGCCAGCAGCTTAGACTCTAGCGGGGCATACAATGAGCAGTTCTTC.

This clonotype was seen a handful of times. The rearrangement links TRBV15 to TRBJ2-7; tentative D call: TRBD2 (6 bases). Trimming shortened V by 2 bases and J by 3 bases, and 8 bases separated the two germline ends. From germline, CDR1 is LNHNV and CDR2 YYDKDF (reference sequence). The CDR3 has 13 residues. CDR3 in DNA: TGTGCCACCAGCAGAAGACTAGGCTACGAGCAGTACTTC. It is translated as CATSRRLGYEQYF.

The CDR3 DNA reads TGTGCCAGCAGCCAATCCTGGGACACTGAAGCTTTCTTT. Translating gives CASSQSWDTEAFF. The rearrangement links TRBV16 to TRBJ1-1; no definite D call. The CDR3 length is 13 residues. From germline, CDR1 is KGHSY and CDR2 FQNENV. V lost 0 bases, J lost 3 bases, and 5 bases lay in between.

The CDR3 sequence is CASSLVAGGGGTRGTQYF. Here the CDR3 DNA reads TGTGCCAGCAGCTTAGTCGCCGGAGGGGGAGGGACGCGGGGGACCCAGTACTTC. V gene TRBV7-2 combines with J gene TRBJ2-5; weak D call: TRBD2 (7 bases). The V and J ends lost 1 base and 7 bases respectively, with 25 bases between them. CDR1 and CDR2 (germline): SGHTA, FQGNSA. The CDR3 is 18 residues long.

The chain is built from TRBV7-2 and TRBJ1-2, with no clear D. The CDR3 contains 13 residues. Germline-derived CDR1 and CDR2 are SGHTA and FQGNSA. The ends were cut back, 5 bases at V and 1 base at J, with 8 bases in the middle. CDR3 DNA: TGTGCCAGCAGCCAAAGTAGTAACTATGGCTACACCTTC. Translating gives CASSQSSNYGYTF. Filled out from reference TRBV7-2 and TRBJ1-2, the complete variable domain reads GAGVSQSPSNKVTEKGKDVELRCDPISGHTALYWYRQSLGQGLEFLIYFQGNSAPDKSGLPSDRFSAERTGGSVSTLTIQRTQQEDSAVYLCASSQSSNYGYTFGSGTRLTVV.

The chain couples TRBV20-1 to TRBJ2-3; 10 nucleotides line up with TRBD2. V shed 5 bases and J 4 bases; nucleotides not matched to a gene: 21. CDR1 is DFQATT, CDR2 SNEGSKA, per germline (reference sequence). The length of the CDR3 is 19 residues. The CDR3 DNA reads as TGCAGTGCTCTTTCGCGGGCTAGCGGGAGACGGGTTTTCGCAGATACGCAGTATTTT. As protein: CSALSRASGRRVFADTQYF.

This clonotype was counted at least ten times. The V and J genes are TRBV20-1 and TRBJ1-2; D is ambiguous. V was cut by 5 bases and J by 7 bases, with 17 bases left in between. Germline V gene lookup returns CDR1 DFQATT and CDR2 SNEGSKA (reference sequence). The CDR3 is 13 residues long. CDR3 nucleotides: TGCAGTGCTCACTCCGGTCAGCTCAGTGGCTACACCTTC. It encodes CSAHSGQLSGYTF.

This clonotype was recorded at least ten times. The chain combines TRBV4-1 with TRBJ2-2, with TRBD2 identical over 7 bases. The J segment lost 5 bases and the V segment lost 10 bases, leaving 13 bases of the junction unmatched. The CDR3 has 15 amino acids. Germline assignment: CDR1 MGHRA and CDR2 YSYEKL. Here the CDR3 reads CATKRWGGRTGELFF. The CDR3 DNA reads TGCGCCACAAAGCGGTGGGGGGGAAGAACCGGGGAGCTGTTTTTT.

This clonotype appeared many times. V is TRBV11-2 and J is TRBJ2-5; tentative D call: TRBD1 (6 bases). The length of the CDR3 is 14 residues. The V and J ends lost 5 bases and 7 bases respectively, with 17 bases between them. Germline V CDR1 and CDR2: SGHAT, FQNNGV. CDR3 sequence: CASSRDILGGTQYF. The CDR3 DNA follows: TGTGCCAGCAGCCGGGACATCCTTGGGGGGACCCAGTACTTC.

The sample holds many counts of this clonotype. The rearrangement joins TRBV7-2 to TRBJ1-4; D is possibly TRBD1 (5 bases). Germline V gives CDR1 SGHTA, CDR2 FQGNSA. The CDR3 has 15 amino acids. The V end lost 3 bases, the J end lost 5 bases, and 13 bases lay between the germline ends. The CDR3 is CASSLANRINEKLFF. In nucleotides, the CDR3 is TGTGCCAGCAGCTTGGCGAACAGGATCAATGAAAAACTGTTTTTT.

This clonotype appeared a few times. This sequence joins TRBV6-5 and TRBJ2-1; 10 bases fit TRBD1. Unmatched junction bases numbered 4, after V lost 5 bases and J lost 15 bases. The CDR3 has 11 amino acids. Germline CDR1 and CDR2: MNHEY and SVGAGI. The CDR3 region is CASSPGTGVFF. As DNA, the CDR3 is TGTGCCAGCAGTCCCGGGACAGGGGTGTTCTTC.

This clonotype was seen more than once but under ten times. V gene TRBV9 combines with J gene TRBJ2-2; possible D gene TRBD2, 5 bases. CDR3 size: 15 residues. CDR1 SGDLS and CDR2 YYNGEE come from the germline V gene. Trimming removed 6 bases at V and 2 bases at J, with 14 bases between. In DNA form, the CDR3 reads TGTGCCAGCACCCCCGGGGAAGGCAACACCGGGGAGCTGTTTTTT. Protein sequence: CASTPGEGNTGELFF.

The rearrangement uses TRBV9 and TRBJ2-1, with D possibly matching TRBD1 (5 bases). CDR1 is SGDLS and CDR2 is YYNGEE in the germline V gene. The CDR3 is made up of 15 amino acids. Trimming cost V 0 bases and J 7 bases, with 14 bases left between them. Here the CDR3 DNA reads TGTGCCAGCAGCGTAGCTTCGGCAGGGCAAAATGAGCAGTTCTTC. This codes for CASSVASAGQNEQFF.

This clonotype was picked up a small number of times. The V call is TRBV12-3 or TRBV12-4, the J call TRBJ2-6; TRBD1 matches 7 bases. The CDR3 is 18 amino acids. The trim removed 6 bases at V and 0 bases at J, leaving 11 bases unmatched. The CDR3 nucleotides are TGTGCCAGCAGCAGGGGGACAGTTAACTACTCTGGGGCCAACGTCCTGACTTTC. Its translation is CASSRGTVNYSGANVLTF.

This clonotype was recorded many times. In DNA, the CDR3 is TGTGCCAGCAGTTTAGGGAGTACATCTTTCTATGGCTACACCTTC. Translation gives CASSLGSTSFYGYTF. The chain joins TRBV12-3 or TRBV12-4 to TRBJ1-2; D gene unclear. V lost 1 base and J lost 4, with 13 bases in between. The CDR3 length is 15 residues.

This clonotype came up many times. The rearrangement uses TRBV6-1 and TRBJ1-5; the D gene is possibly TRBD1 (5 bases). This CDR3 has 14 residues. Trimming pared 8 bases from V and 0 bases from J, leaving 11 bases between. Germline CDR1 is MNHNS and CDR2 is SASEGT. The CDR3 region has the DNA TGTGCCAGCTCTGGGGCCTATAGCAATCAGCCCCAGCATTTT. This translates into CASSGAYSNQPQHF.